The 30 T cell receptor beta chains given below trace back to one sample, sequenced in a study of regulatory T cells in long-lasting Graves disease. CDR3 regions were amplified by Arm-PCR using iRepertoire HTBI primers to build TCR beta libraries. TCRdb processed the multiplex PCR reads anew with MiXCR; each CDR3 protein has one entry. The data hold around 500,000 distinct CDR3 sequences, with around 20% observed a single time. Indicated time point: persistent/refractory GD, antithyroid drugs over 5 years with positive TRAb. PBMCs were the source of the RNA used for TCR sequencing. The material sequenced was peripheral blood mononuclear cells (PBMCs), taken when the disease was refractory, from a patient treated with antithyroid drugs. The receptor source for this set is a female donor with Graves disease.

This clonotype was recorded at least ten times. The V and J genes are TRBV28 and TRBJ1-2; D ambiguous. V was clipped by 3 bases and J by 4 bases, with 6 bases between them. The CDR3 extends over 12 amino acids. In germline, CDR1 is MDHEN, CDR2 SYDVKM. The CDR3 region is CASSFRSYGYTF. The CDR3 coding sequence is TGTGCCAGCAGTTTTAGAAGCTATGGCTACACCTTC.

This chain links TRBV10-3 with TRBJ2-3, with D possibly being TRBD2 (5 bases). The V and J ends lost 7 bases and 0 bases respectively, with 11 bases between them. This CDR3 has 14 residues. Germline V gives CDR1 ENHRY, CDR2 SYGVKD. DNA of the CDR3: TGTGCCATCACCTCAGCGGTTAGCACAGATACGCAGTATTTT. The encoded protein is CAITSAVSTDTQYF.

The genes are TRBV15 and TRBJ2-1; 11 bases map to TRBD2. Looked up from germline, CDR1 is LNHNV and CDR2 is YYDKDF (reference sequence). V was clipped by 8 bases and J by 8 bases; unmatched bases: 11. This CDR3 contains 15 residues. The CDR3 nucleotides are TGTGCCACCGGGGGACGACTAGCGGGACGGGATGAGCAGTTCTTC. As protein: CATGGRLAGRDEQFF.

J is TRBJ1-5 and V is TRBV19, with D tentatively TRBD1 (5 bases). The V end was cut by 4 bases, the J end by 2 bases, with 12 bases between. Germline-derived CDR1 and CDR2 are LNHDA and SQIVND (reference sequence). CDR3 size: 15 residues. Written as DNA, the CDR3 is TGTGCCAGTAGTAACAGGTTCAGCGGCAATCAGCCCCAGCATTTT. Translation: CASSNRFSGNQPQHF.

The chain employs TRBV19 and TRBJ1-5; the D gene is possibly TRBD1 (5 bases). V gave up 1 base and J gave up 6 bases, with 10 bases separating them. This CDR3 comprises 14 residues. CDR1 and CDR2 from the germline V gene are LNHDA and SQIVND (reference sequence). CDR3 in DNA: TGTGCCAGTAGTATAGTGGCAGGGACTCAGCCCCAGCATTTT. Amino acids: CASSIVAGTQPQHF.

This clonotype was detected ten times or more. The V call is TRBV27, the J call TRBJ1-6; tentatively, D is TRBD1 (5 bases). Germline V gene lookup returns CDR1 MNHEY and CDR2 SMNVEV (reference sequence). Trimming cost V 1 base and J 9 bases, with 13 bases left between them. The CDR3 spans 15 residues. The CDR3 here is CASSLLTGGSSPLHF. The CDR3 bases are TGTGCCAGCAGTTTATTAACCGGGGGGAGTTCACCCCTCCACTTT.

The chain uses TRBV7-9 and TRBJ2-7, with D tentatively TRBD2 (5 bases). The CDR3 is 14 residues long. Germline V gives CDR1 SEHNR, CDR2 FQNEAQ (reference sequence). The V and J ends lost 3 bases and 2 bases respectively, with 11 bases between them. The CDR3 reads CASSFARVPYEQYF. Written as DNA, the CDR3 is TGTGCCAGCAGCTTCGCGAGGGTACCCTACGAGCAGTACTTC.

This clonotype was seen only a few times. The chain combines TRBV6-1 with TRBJ2-2; D gene uncertain. CDR3 length: 13 amino acids. Germline lookup yields CDR1 MNHNS and CDR2 SASEGT. V was cut by 6 bases and J by 5 bases, with 10 bases left in between. Here the CDR3 reads CASSRVGTGELFF. The CDR3, as DNA: TGTGCCAGCAGCCGAGTGGGGACCGGGGAGCTGTTTTTT.

The CDR3, as DNA: TGTGCCAGTAGTATAGATCTCATAGTGTCCGGGGAGCTGTTTTTT. Translation gives CASSIDLIVSGELFF. V gene TRBV19 combines with J gene TRBJ2-2; unclear D gene. The CDR3 runs to 15 residues. Deletions cut 0 bases from V and 6 bases from J, with 11 bases between. In germline, CDR1 is LNHDA, CDR2 SQIVND (reference sequence). The whole variable domain, remainder taken from reference TRBV19 and TRBJ2-2, is DGGITQSPKYLFRKEGQNVTLSCEQNLNHDAMYWYRQDPGQGLRLIYYSQIVNDFQKGDIAEGYSVSREKKESFPLTVTSAQKNPTAFYLCASSIDLIVSGELFFGEGSRLTVL.

This clonotype was found a few times. The chain carries TRBV30 and TRBJ2-7; 9 bases align to TRBD2. Germline V lookup: CDR1 GTSNPN, CDR2 SVGIG (reference sequence). Trimming at V came to 2 bases and at J to 6 bases, leaving 8 bases not matched to a gene. The CDR3 extends over 14 amino acids. DNA for the CDR3: TGTGCCTGGAGTTCCTCGGGACTAGCTGCCGAGCAGTACTTC. Translating it yields CAWSSSGLAAEQYF.

To note about this clonotype: This may come from a read error, since a much larger clone is one base off. V and J are TRBV7-6 and TRBJ1-2; D is ambiguous. Germline V gene sequence: CDR1 SGHVS, CDR2 FNYEAQ. The CDR3 is 13 residues long. CDR3 loop: CTSSSLGESGYTF. The DNA for the CDR3 is TGTACCAGCAGCTCGCTCGGGGAGTCAGGCTACACCTTC.

This clonotype was seen a few times. V usage is TRBV5-1 and J usage is TRBJ1-5; tentative D call: TRBD1 (5 bases). CDR3 length equals 15 residues. Germline V gene lookup returns CDR1 SGHRS and CDR2 YFSETQ. V lost 0 bases and J lost 3, with 10 bases in between. As DNA, the CDR3 is TGCGCCAGCAGCTTGGAGGGGACCCTCAATCAGCCCCAGCATTTT. As protein: CASSLEGTLNQPQHF.

The genes are TRBV30 and TRBJ2-7; 7 positions match TRBD1. Trimming removed 2 bases from V and 6 bases from J; junction bases left unmatched: 13. The CDR3 spans 15 residues. Germline CDR1 reads GTSNPN; CDR2 reads SVGIG (reference sequence). CDR3 region: CAWSFPHRGRGEQYF. The CDR3 region has the DNA TGTGCCTGGAGTTTCCCTCACAGGGGAAGGGGCGAGCAGTACTTC. Looking up the rest from reference TRBV30 and TRBJ2-7 gives the full variable domain: SQTIHQWPATLVQPVGSPLSLECTVEGTSNPNLYWYRQAAGRGLQLLFYSVGIGQISSEVPQNLSASRPQDRQFILSSKKLLLSDSGFYLCAWSFPHRGRGEQYFGPGTRLTVT.

The rearrangement links TRBV14 to TRBJ2-7; 8 bases line up with TRBD1. This CDR3 spans 16 amino acids. Per the germline V gene, CDR1 is SGHDN and CDR2 is FVKESK. J lost 1 base, V lost 0 bases, and 5 bases had no gene match. The chain's CDR3 is CASSQERQGASYEQYF. The CDR3 bases are TGTGCCAGCAGCCAAGAGAGGCAGGGGGCATCCTACGAGCAGTACTTC.

There are a few counts of this clonotype. The chain joins TRBV7-9 to TRBJ2-2, with a tentative D call TRBD2 (6 bases). Trimming pared 3 bases from V and 2 bases from J, leaving 13 bases between. Germline V gene sequence: CDR1 SEHNR, CDR2 FQNEAQ (reference sequence). The CDR3 loop spans 16 amino acids. CDR3 DNA: TGTGCCAGCAGCTTGGCGATTAGCGGTAACACCGGGGAGCTGTTTTTT. This encodes CASSLAISGNTGELFF. The full variable domain, its missing parts supplied by reference TRBV7-9 and TRBJ2-2, is DTGVSQNPRHKITKRGQNVTFRCDPISEHNRLYWYRQTLGQGPEFLTYFQNEAQLEKSRLLSDRFSAERPKGSFSTLEIQRTEQGDSAMYLCASSLAISGNTGELFFGEGSRLTVL.

The chain joins TRBV6-1 to TRBJ2-2; 9 bases map to TRBD1. CDR1 MNHNS and CDR2 SASEGT come from the germline V gene. V shed 6 bases and J 6 bases; nucleotides not matched to a gene: 2. This CDR3 region has 13 residues. CDR3 residues: CASRGTGPGELFF. DNA of the CDR3: TGTGCCAGCAGAGGGACAGGGCCCGGGGAGCTGTTTTTT.

This clonotype came up many times. V usage is TRBV18 and J usage is TRBJ1-1; no clear D. This CDR3 is built from 12 residues. The germline V and J ends were trimmed by 8 bases and 1 base, with 8 bases remaining between them. The V gene's germline CDR1 is KGHSH and CDR2 LQKENI. In nucleotides, the CDR3 is TGTGCCAGCAGCCCCCAGAACACTGAAGCTTTCTTT. Translating it yields CASSPQNTEAFF.

This rearrangement joins TRBV20-1 to TRBJ2-1; a weak D match, TRBD2 (6 bases). This CDR3 contains 14 residues. CDR1 is DFQATT and CDR2 is SNEGSKA in the germline V gene (reference sequence). V lost 5 bases and J lost 4, with 15 bases in between. The CDR3 coding sequence is TGCAGTGCTTTAGCGGCAGGAAGGTACAATGAGCAGTTCTTC. Its protein is CSALAAGRYNEQFF.

The chain uses TRBV5-6 and TRBJ2-1; 7 bases match TRBD1. Per the germline V gene, CDR1 is SGHDT and CDR2 is YYEEEE. V lost 3 bases to trimming and J lost 4 bases; unmatched junction nucleotides: 4. This CDR3 comprises 14 residues. CDR3 residues: CASSSWTGYNEQFF. CDR3 coding DNA: TGTGCCAGCAGCTCCTGGACAGGTTACAATGAGCAGTTCTTC.

This clonotype was observed a few times. This chain links TRBV15 with TRBJ2-7; 10 bases match TRBD2. Germline CDR1 LNHNV, CDR2 YYDKDF (reference sequence). The CDR3 has 18 amino acids. The V segment lost 0 bases and the J segment 5 bases; nucleotides outside the gene matches: 13. CDR3 in DNA: TGTGCCACCAGCAGAGATAAACTAGCGGGATCCCCTCCTAACGAGCAGTACTTC. Protein sequence: CATSRDKLAGSPPNEQYF.

A note on this clonotype: The junction does not match germline at one end; this may be a read error. V usage is TRBV7-6 and J usage is TRBJ2-7; D might be TRBD1 or TRBD2, each matching 6 bases. Germline V gene data show CDR1 as SGHVS and CDR2 as FNYEAQ. This CDR3 contains 14 residues. For the CDR3, the DNA is TGTGCCAGCAGCTCCTTGCAGGGGAGTCGGGGGCAGCACTTC. Translation gives CASSSLQGSRGQHF.

In the case of this clonotype: A read error may produce the germline difference seen at one junction end. The chain carries TRBV7-2 and TRBJ1-5; D is ambiguous. From germline, CDR1 is SGHTA and CDR2 FQGNSA. The CDR3 is 15 residues long. The CDR3 loop is CAGSLEGYSNQPQHF. The CDR3 region has the DNA TGTGCCGGCAGCTTAGAAGGTTATAGCAATCAGCCCCAGCATTTT.

Many counts were recorded for this clonotype. The chain joins TRBV3-1 to TRBJ1-2; 7 bases match TRBD1. This CDR3 contains 14 residues. Germline CDR1 and CDR2: LGHDT and YNNKEL (reference sequence). V trimming: 4 bases; J trimming: 8 bases; junction bases outside the gene matches: 10. CDR3 amino acids: CASSRTGSTRGYTF. The CDR3 DNA reads TGTGCCAGCAGCCGGACAGGCTCCACTAGGGGCTACACCTTC.

This clonotype was seen ten or more times. The chain combines TRBV11-2 with TRBJ1-1, with D perhaps TRBD1 (6 bases). The CDR3 loop spans 14 amino acids. Looked up from germline, CDR1 is SGHAT and CDR2 is FQNNGV. The V gene lost 3 bases and the J gene lost 2 bases, with 10 bases spanning the gap. CDR3 amino acids: CASSLFRGNTEAFF. The CDR3, as DNA: TGTGCCAGCAGCTTGTTCAGGGGCAACACTGAAGCTTTCTTT.

The chain is built from TRBV20-1 and TRBJ2-7; TRBD2 might be the D (5 bases). The CDR3 contains 14 residues. Germline CDR1 DFQATT, CDR2 SNEGSKA (reference sequence). Trimming cost V 3 bases and J 2 bases, with 14 bases left between them. The CDR3 DNA is TGCAGTGCTAGTCCCTGGGGAGATACCTACGAGCAGTACTTC. Translation: CSASPWGDTYEQYF.

The chain is built from TRBV19 and TRBJ1-3, with D possibly being TRBD1 (6 bases). Trimming cost V 5 bases and J 3 bases, with 8 bases left between them. Germline V gene sequence: CDR1 LNHDA, CDR2 SQIVND (reference sequence). This CDR3 spans 13 amino acids. The CDR3 DNA follows: TGTGCCAGTAGTTGGGACATTGGAAACACCATATATTTT. This encodes CASSWDIGNTIYF.

This chain uses TRBV29-1 with TRBJ2-1; D remains ambiguous. CDR1 and CDR2 from the germline V gene are SQVTM and ANQGSEA. CDR3 length equals 11 residues. The V end lost 6 bases, the J end lost 6 bases, and 9 bases lay between the germline ends. Written as DNA, the CDR3 is TGCAGCGTGTTCGAGCCCAATGAGCAGTTCTTC. This encodes CSVFEPNEQFF.

This clonotype was observed many times. This chain connects TRBV20-1 to TRBJ1-2; possible D gene TRBD1, 6 bases. Germline V gene data show CDR1 as DFQATT and CDR2 as SNEGSKA (reference sequence). V was cut by 1 base and J by 2 bases, with 14 bases left in between. The CDR3 runs 15 residues. Written as DNA, the CDR3 is TGCAGTGCTAGAGCGGAGGACAGCCAAAACTATGGCTACACCTTC. Its protein is CSARAEDSQNYGYTF.

The chain uses TRBV4-1 and TRBJ1-1; possible D gene TRBD1, 6 bases. The V gene lost 3 bases and the J gene lost 0 bases, with 23 bases spanning the gap. Germline V CDR1 and CDR2: MGHRA, YSYEKL. There are 19 residues in the CDR3. The CDR3 protein is CASSHHRQGSGDMNTEAFF. As DNA, the CDR3 is TGCGCCAGCAGCCACCATCGGCAGGGTTCCGGGGACATGAACACTGAAGCTTTCTTT.

In this sample, this clonotype turned up a few times. This chain joins TRBV27 and TRBJ2-7, with TRBD1 matching over 8 bases. This CDR3 is 15 amino acids long. Germline CDR1 is MNHEY and CDR2 is SMNVEV (reference sequence). Germline trimming cut 5 bases from V and 3 bases from J; bases unmatched to any gene: 9. The CDR3 region is CASSPRTGNNYEQYF. The CDR3 region has the DNA TGTGCCAGCAGTCCAAGGACAGGGAACAACTACGAGCAGTACTTC.